The clone carrying this T cell receptor beta chain has more than one count but fewer than ten. As yet, its antigen is unknown. TCRdb fed the 5' RACE reads into MiXCR, producing one record per CDR3 protein. Here the sample spans about 150,000 distinct CDR3 sequences, approximately 25% being singletons. This record comes from a study of T-cell memory formation after mild COVID-19. General observations from the study: Contracting clones localized mainly to CM and EM when CD4+ and mainly to EMRA when CD8+. A subset of responding clones appeared in pre-infection memory, suggesting cross-reactive memory joined.

The germline V gene encodes CDR1 SGHDT and CDR2 YYEEEE. The J segment lost 4 bases and the V segment lost 0 bases, leaving 4 bases of the junction unmatched. The CDR3 sequence is 15 residues long. The rearrangement links TRBV5-6 to TRBJ2-7, with 10 bases identical to TRBD2. This receptor was obtained from an adult woman who had mild COVID-19 (a few samples of this study predate the infection). Cell type and time point are not known. Sequencing used PBMCs or a T cell subset sorted from them (not recorded which). The CDR3 here is CASSLGTSGMYEQYF. CDR3 DNA sequence: TGTGCCAGCAGCTTGGGCACTAGCGGGATGTACGAGCAGTACTTC.